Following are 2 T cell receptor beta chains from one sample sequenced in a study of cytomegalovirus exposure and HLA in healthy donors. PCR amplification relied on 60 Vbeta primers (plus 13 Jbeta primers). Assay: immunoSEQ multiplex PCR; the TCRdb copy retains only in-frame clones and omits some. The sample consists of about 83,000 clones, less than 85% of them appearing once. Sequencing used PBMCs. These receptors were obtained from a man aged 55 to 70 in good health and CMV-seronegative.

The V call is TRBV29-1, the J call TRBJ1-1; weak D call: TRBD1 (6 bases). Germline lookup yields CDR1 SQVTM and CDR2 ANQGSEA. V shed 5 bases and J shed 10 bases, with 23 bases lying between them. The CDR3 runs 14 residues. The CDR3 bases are TGCAGCGTTCGAAGGGACATAGATGGGTTAGGAGCTTTCTTT. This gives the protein CSVRRDIDGLGAFF.

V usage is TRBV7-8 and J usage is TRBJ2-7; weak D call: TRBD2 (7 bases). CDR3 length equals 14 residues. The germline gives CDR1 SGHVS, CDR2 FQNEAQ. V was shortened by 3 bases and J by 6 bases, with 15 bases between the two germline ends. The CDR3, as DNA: TGTGCCAGCAGCTTCGGAGGGGGGAGGGGCGAGCAGTACTTC. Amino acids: CASSFGGGRGEQYF.